This entry is about one T cell receptor (beta chain). Sequenced by immunoSEQ multiplex PCR; TCRdb stores in-frame clones only, minus some. Here the sample spans approximately 100,000 clones, 90% to 95% being singletons. The data were obtained in a study of T cell changes during pregnancy in multiple sclerosis. The CDR3 consists of 14 residues. Germline lookup yields CDR1 SGDLS and CDR2 YYNGEE. Trimming at V came to 2 bases and at J to 2 bases, leaving 3 bases not matched to a gene. This TCR was sampled from a female donor with multiple sclerosis, enrolled in a pregnancy study. The specimen was peripheral blood, collected after pregnancy. The rearrangement joins TRBV9 to TRBJ2-5; TRBD2 matches at 7 bases. The CDR3 region is CASSVTAGQETQYF. Here the CDR3 DNA reads TGTGCCAGCAGCGTGACAGCGGGGCAAGAGACCCAGTACTTC.